The next 22 T cell receptor beta chains were all read from a single sample in a study of T cell responses to AZD1222 COVID-19 vaccine. TCRdb's copy holds only in-frame clones and misses some; the assay was immunoSEQ multiplex PCR. The sample has about 76,000 clones; about 80% are singletons. The source was peripheral blood, collected 28 days after the second dose of the MenACWY control vaccine. These receptors all stem from an adult who received the MenACWY meningococcal vaccine as a control.

The chain joins TRBV14 to TRBJ2-2; 11 positions agree with TRBD1. Trimming cost V 3 bases and J 6 bases; bases outside gene matches: 6. Germline CDR1 and CDR2: SGHDN and FVKESK. This CDR3 comprises 16 residues. The CDR3 nucleotides read TGTGCCAGCAGCCAGTTCCCGGGACAGGGGGCCGGGGAGCTGTTTTTT. Translation gives CASSQFPGQGAGELFF.

In its sample, this clone was seen a few times. V gene TRBV28 combines with J gene TRBJ1-2; D is unclear. Germline CDR1 is MDHEN and CDR2 is SYDVKM. The CDR3 totals 15 residues. V lost 2 bases, J lost 4 bases, and 14 bases lay in between. CDR3 loop: CASSLGVGYLYGYTF. The CDR3 region has the DNA TGTGCCAGCAGTTTAGGGGTGGGGTATCTCTATGGCTACACCTTC.

This rearrangement joins TRBV5-5 to TRBJ2-7, with D maybe TRBD1 (6 bases). Trimming left V 3 bases short and J 5 bases short, with 9 bases between. Per germline, CDR1 SGHKS and CDR2 YYEKEE (reference sequence). The CDR3 is made up of 12 amino acids. The DNA of the CDR3 is TGTGCCAGCAGCTGGCAGGGGAACGAGCAGTACTTC. This gives the protein CASSWQGNEQYF.

This clone was picked up a small number of times. The gene calls are TRBV18 and TRBJ1-2; 8 nucleotides align to TRBD1. Germline values: CDR1 KGHSH, CDR2 LQKENI. This CDR3 comprises 14 residues. J lost 6 bases, V lost 3 bases, and 6 bases had no gene match. The CDR3 region is CASSPKTGADGYTF. CDR3 nucleotide sequence: TGTGCCAGCTCACCCAAGACAGGGGCTGATGGCTACACCTTC.

The J gene is TRBJ2-2, the V gene TRBV7-9, with 10 bases matching TRBD2. The V and J ends lost 2 bases and 3 bases, in that order; junction bases with no gene match: 0. This CDR3 has 15 residues. Germline CDR1 reads SEHNR; CDR2 reads FQNEAQ (reference sequence). The CDR3 DNA follows: TGTGCCAGCAGCTTACTAGCGGGGGACACCGGGGAGCTGTTTTTT. This gives the protein CASSLLAGDTGELFF. The full variable domain, in which reference TRBV7-9 and TRBJ2-2 provide the parts outside the CDR3, is DTGVSQNPRHKITKRGQNVTFRCDPISEHNRLYWYRQTLGQGPEFLTYFQNEAQLEKSRLLSDRFSAERPKGSFSTLEIQRTEQGDSAMYLCASSLLAGDTGELFFGEGSRLTVL.

The genes are TRBV28 and TRBJ2-3; no clear D. Trimming left V 5 bases short and J 10 bases short, with 19 bases between. The CDR3 runs to 14 residues. Germline CDR1 MDHEN, CDR2 SYDVKM. This CDR3 is CASSPTGPSTAQYF. The CDR3 DNA is TGTGCCAGCAGTCCCACCGGGCCTTCTACCGCGCAGTATTTT.

V is TRBV4-3 and J is TRBJ2-3; D is uncertain. CDR1 is LGHNA, CDR2 YSLEER, per germline. CDR3 length: 14 residues. V lost 1 base, J lost 3 bases, and 8 bases lay in between. Written as DNA, the CDR3 is TGCGCCAGCAGCCAAGTCCTGTTTACAGATACGCAGTATTTT. This translates into CASSQVLFTDTQYF.

V is TRBV3-1 (or the pseudogene TRBV3-2) and J is TRBJ1-6; the D is unclear. The V and J ends lost 4 bases and 10 bases respectively, with 11 bases between them. The CDR3 consists of 13 residues. Germline-derived CDR1 and CDR2 are LGHDT and YNNKEL (reference sequence). The CDR3 DNA sequence: TGTGCCAGCAGCCCACCACATGCGTCACCCCTCCACTTT. Its protein is CASSPPHASPLHF.

The V call is TRBV5-1, the J call TRBJ2-1; D might be TRBD1 or TRBD2, each matching 7 bases. In germline, CDR1 is SGHRS, CDR2 YFSETQ. Trimming left V 3 bases short and J 7 bases short, with 20 bases between. CDR3 length equals 16 residues. The DNA of the CDR3 is TGCGCCAGCAGCTCTCAGGGGGGGGCGCCTATGAATGAGCAGTTCTTC. This sequence encodes CASSSQGGAPMNEQFF.

This rearrangement joins TRBV4-1 to TRBJ2-2, with no clear D. V lost 4 bases and J lost 4, with 4 bases in between. From germline, CDR1 is MGHRA and CDR2 YSYEKL. This CDR3 has 12 amino acids. The CDR3 coding sequence is TGCGCCAGCAGCCCATTCACCGGGGAGCTGTTTTTT. Its translation is CASSPFTGELFF.

J is TRBJ2-3 and V is TRBV6-2 or TRBV6-3, with TRBD2 identical over 7 bases. The CDR3 has 15 residues. Germline CDR1 and CDR2: MNHEY and SVGEGT. J gave up 4 bases and V 6 bases, and 10 bases lay outside the gene matches. The CDR3: CASSFTVAGADTQYF. CDR3 coding DNA: TGTGCCAGCAGCTTTACAGTGGCGGGGGCAGATACGCAGTATTTT.

This clone has just one count. V usage is TRBV5-6 and J usage is TRBJ1-2, with D perhaps matching TRBD1 (5 bases). Germline values: CDR1 SGHDT, CDR2 YYEEEE. This CDR3 has 14 amino acids. Trimming removed 0 bases at V and 7 bases at J, with 13 bases between. The CDR3 DNA reads as TGTGCCAGCAGCTTGGCGGGGCGTGCGACTGGCTACACCTTC. Encoded protein: CASSLAGRATGYTF.

The chain combines TRBV6-6 with TRBJ2-2; 14 bases are shared with TRBD2. Trimming took 5 bases from V and 5 from J; bases not matched to a gene: 16. The length of the CDR3 is 20 residues. CDR1 is MNHNY, CDR2 SVGAGI, per germline (reference sequence). The CDR3 DNA sequence: TGTGCCAGCAGTCCCGAAGCACGACTAGCGGGGGGGCCTAAAACCGGGGAGCTGTTTTTT. Protein sequence: CASSPEARLAGGPKTGELFF.

The chain carries TRBV12-3 or TRBV12-4 and TRBJ2-3; 10 bases align to TRBD2. Trimming cost V 5 bases and J 15 bases; bases outside gene matches: 8. The CDR3 is made up of 12 amino acids. The chain's CDR3 is CASSGHSGRTYF. CDR3 in DNA: TGTGCCAGCAGTGGCCATAGCGGGAGGACATATTTT.

This clone was observed a handful of times. V usage is TRBV5-1 and J usage is TRBJ2-1; 7 bases line up with TRBD2. This CDR3 comprises 16 residues. The V segment lost 1 base and the J segment 0 bases; nucleotides outside the gene matches: 4. The germline gives CDR1 SGHRS, CDR2 YFSETQ. CDR3 amino acids: CASSLLPGGSYNEQFF. DNA for the CDR3: TGCGCCAGCAGCTTGTTGCCGGGGGGCTCCTACAATGAGCAGTTCTTC.

V is TRBV2 and J is TRBJ1-2; D unclear. Trimming took 7 bases from V and 6 from J, leaving 15 bases between them. This CDR3 comprises 13 residues. Per germline, CDR1 SNHLY and CDR2 FYNNEI. The CDR3 region has the DNA TGTGCCAGCAAGGATTGGGCTGCGGATGGCTACACCTTC. As protein: CASKDWAADGYTF. The whole variable domain, filled in from reference TRBV2 and TRBJ1-2, reads EPEVTQTPSHQVTQMGQEVILRCVPISNHLYFYWYRQILGQKVEFLVSFYNNEISEKSEIFDDQFSVERPDGSNFTLKIRSTKLEDSAMYFCASKDWAADGYTFGSGTRLTVV.

This clone was picked up one time. CDR3 residues: CATGGPSVSGNTIYF. CDR3 DNA sequence: TGTGCCACCGGGGGACCGTCAGTTTCTGGAAACACCATATATTTT. The chain carries TRBV6-5 and TRBJ1-3; tentatively, D is TRBD1 (5 bases). Germline loops: CDR1 MNHEY, CDR2 SVGAGI. V was cut by 10 bases and J by 1 base, with 17 bases left in between. CDR3 length: 15 amino acids.

The V and J genes are TRBV29-1 and TRBJ2-1; D ambiguous. Germline lookup yields CDR1 SQVTM and CDR2 ANQGSEA. This CDR3 is 12 amino acids long. V was pared by 5 bases and J by 3 bases, with 8 bases between. CDR3 in amino acids: CSVPRVYNEQFF. CDR3 coding DNA: TGCAGCGTTCCCCGGGTCTACAATGAGCAGTTCTTC.

This sequence joins TRBV6-5 and TRBJ1-5; no clear D gene. The CDR3 length is 13 residues. The ends were cut back, 10 bases at V and 4 bases at J, with 14 bases in the middle. From germline, CDR1 is MNHEY and CDR2 SVGAGI. DNA for the CDR3: TGTGCCACTGCAGCAGGAGGAAATCAGCCCCAGCATTTT. It is translated as CATAAGGNQPQHF.

The V call is TRBV30, the J call TRBJ2-5, with D perhaps matching TRBD1 or TRBD2 (6 bases each). V lost 2 bases and J 2 bases, leaving 9 bases between the germline ends. The CDR3 is made up of 13 amino acids. CDR1 and CDR2 (germline): GTSNPN, SVGIG (reference sequence). The CDR3 spells CAWSIGGQETQYF. The CDR3 nucleotides read TGTGCCTGGAGTATAGGGGGGCAAGAGACCCAGTACTTC.

V gene TRBV6-5 combines with J gene TRBJ1-1; D not certain. The germline V gene has CDR1 MNHEY and CDR2 SVGAGI. The CDR3 is 13 amino acids. Trimming took off 2 bases at V and 1 base at J, with 5 bases between the two ends. CDR3 nucleotides: TGTGCCAGCAGTTACCAAGCGAACACTGAAGCTTTCTTT. This codes for CASSYQANTEAFF.

This chain connects TRBV5-1 to TRBJ2-1; TRBD2 aligns across 7 bases. In germline, CDR1 is SGHRS, CDR2 YFSETQ. V was pared by 4 bases and J by 8 bases, with 18 bases of the junction left unmatched. The CDR3 is made up of 17 amino acids. CDR3 region: CASSALARTSRGDEQFF. DNA of the CDR3: TGCGCCAGCAGCGCACTAGCGAGGACCTCGAGGGGCGATGAGCAGTTCTTC. The whole variable domain, remainder taken from reference TRBV5-1 and TRBJ2-1, is KAGVTQTPRYLIKTRGQQVTLSCSPISGHRSVSWYQQTPGQGLQFLFEYFSETQRNKGNFPGRFSGRQFSNSRSEMNVSTLELGDSALYLCASSALARTSRGDEQFFGPGTRLTVL.